This T cell receptor beta chain originates from a study of shared clonotypes between healthy human individuals (TCRdb year 2020). About the full investigation: Two women and a few men aged 18 to 49 years were included in the cohort. For each donor, CD4 naive and CD4 memory were each given three plates, CD8 naive was given two plates, and CD8 memory was given one plate. To estimate repertoire size and how much clonotypes are shared between individuals, the study performed deep sequencing of blood TCR repertoires from roughly five healthy adults. To increase sequencing depth and limit assay-specific biases, TCR repertoire library preparation and sequencing were carried out by different laboratories using diverse techniques. Between about 0.94 and 10 billion PBMCs per donor were obtained by leukapheresis.

Using the deep immunoSEQ assay, TCR CDR3 regions were amplified from genomic DNA by multiplex PCR. Extracted genomic DNA from each cell subset was distributed evenly across all wells of several immunoSEQ 96-well plates, and each plate was treated as a replicate. Each replicate PCR for sorted subsets received roughly 0.2 ug genomic DNA, equal to 30,000 or so T cell genomes. Purified libraries were quantified with a Qubit 3.0 fluorometer, sized on a Bioanalyzer 2100, and re-quantified with the KAPA Library Quantification kit. Every immunoSEQ 96-well plate was sequenced on a separate single-read 150-cycle Illumina NextSeq 550 flow cell. Per the authors' processing: The immunoSEQ output contained only junctional sequences without quality scores, so filtering could not match that applied to full-length reads. To assign V/J genes and CDR3, sequences were annotated using PyIR, a Python wrapper for IgBLAST v1.9, with IMGT germline references. Reads with weak V/J assignments (E-value above 1e-6), missing CDR3, stop codons, out-of-frame junctions, or ambiguous translated residues were removed. V3J clonotypes were defined by identical inferred V gene, J gene, and CDR3 amino acid sequence. The percentage overlap between two repertoires was calculated by dividing the number of shared unique clonotypes by the size of the smaller repertoire. Richness of each repertoire was evaluated using RTK rarefaction, the Chao1 estimator, and Recon v2.1 estimates of unobserved clonotypes. Generation probabilities were computed with OLGA for all TCRbeta clonotypes obtained by the gDNA method from a few donors. The clones in this table, taken by TCRdb from immuneACCESS, are in-frame only. Not every clone is retained; where verified, under half of the shortfall comes from an unresolved V gene, and the cause of the rest is unknown. Clone size and the V and J calls come from that table; the DNA yielded D and trimming. This sample lists about a million clones; more than 75% were detected once. The ten largest clones add up to about 1.5% of the sample.

General findings and caveats noted by the study authors: Because the study included a small number of donors, the genetic and exposure-history diversity represented was limited. When a few donors were compared, the shared fraction of clonotypes was around 5% for naive CD4, approximately 3.5% for naive CD8, about 2.5% for memory CD4, and 0.4% for memory CD8. Pairwise subsampling led to the expectation that sequencing depth would affect the degree of clonotype sharing among donors. Only blood was sampled, and tissue TCR repertoires likely differ from those in blood. Clonotypes shared by all four sorted-subset donors showed higher generation probabilities than non-shared clonotypes. Incomplete sequencing was indicated by rarefaction of sorted-subset datasets, despite the large sequencing depth. Larger estimated clonotype richness was generally found for naive subsets than for memory subsets.

Donors were healthy HIV-negative adults with no recently reported acute infections or vaccinations. Every donor was a Caucasian adult residing in Nashville, Tennessee, USA. CD4+ T cells were enriched by magnetic negative selection, after which naive cells were positively selected on CD45RA and the negative fraction was taken as the memory subset. Blood was obtained by leukapheresis, after which PBMCs were separated by Ficoll-Histopaque density gradient centrifugation and cryopreserved in liquid nitrogen vapor phase. Analytical flow cytometry was used to check the purity and quantity of every magnetically sorted T cell population. Genomic DNA was isolated from every sorted fraction and measured by UV absorbance on a Nanodrop 2000c. Regarding this clone: There is no known antigen for this receptor. Per-nucleotide qualities are absent, and no much larger clonotype sits a single base away.

The CDR3 spans 14 residues, from the cysteine through the phenylalanine. The entry retains the CDR3 DNA only, 42 bases that are in frame from base 1. CDR1 SGHNT and CDR2 YYREEE were looked up in the germline V gene (reference sequence). The trim is 4 bases for V and 6 bases for J, with a gap of 16 bases between the germline ends. Recombination linked TRBV5-4 to TRBJ1-1, with no confidently assigned D gene. Sequenced: memory CD4+ T cells sorted from blood. The cell subset or site label, read with the paper, signifies: CD45RA-negative fraction. The TCR sequence derives from a man between 18 and 35 years old in good health. CDR3 protein: CASSRGGYQAEAFF. Here is the DNA: TGTGCCAGCAGCCGAGGAGGATATCAAGCTGAAGCTTTCTTT. Where the CDR3 stops, the reference TRBV5-4 and TRBJ1-1 genes take over; the full variable domain is ETGVTQSPTHLIKTRGQQVTLRCSSQSGHNTVSWYQQALGQGPQFIFQYYREEENGRGNFPPRFSGLQFPNYSSELNVNALELDDSALYLCASSRGGYQAEAFFGQGTRLTVV.